Listed here are 11 T cell receptor beta chains from one sample, sequenced in a study of CD8+CD57+ T cells in acquired aplastic anemia (dated 2018 in TCRdb). For sequencing, an Illumina HiSeq 2000 was employed. TCR beta VDJ combination and CDR3 sequence profiling used genomic DNA as the template. TCRdb redid the processing of the public reads, applying fastp at Q25 and MiXCR, and retained in-frame beta chains. Under each unique CDR3 protein, matching rows form one entry showing the most common genes and DNA. The sample table lists about 160,000 distinct CDR3 sequences, about 48% of them with a count of one. 0.8% to 1.1% of the sample lies in the top ten. Sequences were obtained from sorted CD4+, CD8+, or CD8+CD57+ T cells (not recorded which) from PBMCs. The receptors were gathered from a human donor in good health.

This clonotype was detected ten times or more. The rearrangement joins TRBV5-1 to TRBJ2-7; 8 bases agree with TRBD1. V lost 5 bases to trimming and J lost 1 base; unmatched junction nucleotides: 20. Germline V gene data show CDR1 as SGHRS and CDR2 as YFSETQ. This CDR3 is built from 19 residues. CDR3 residues: CASRETGTGFPYRSYEQYF. In DNA form, the CDR3 reads TGCGCCAGCAGGGAAACCGGGACAGGTTTCCCGTACCGTTCCTACGAGCAGTACTTC.

The CDR3 is CASSNDLSDTNEQFF. In DNA, the CDR3 is TGTGCCAGCAGCAACGACTTATCCGACACCAATGAGCAGTTCTTC. The genes are TRBV7-8 and TRBJ2-1; D is uncertain. The CDR3 runs to 15 residues. CDR1 is SGHVS, CDR2 FQNEAQ, per germline. The V end was cut by 5 bases, the J end by 6 bases, with 17 bases between.

In this sample, this clonotype turned up many times. This chain connects TRBV7-6 to TRBJ2-2; 7 bases agree with TRBD1. Germline V gene lookup returns CDR1 SGHVS and CDR2 FNYEAQ. The ends lost 0 bases at V and 4 bases at J; junction bases unmatched: 2. The CDR3 consists of 15 residues. CDR3 protein: CASSLAAGGTGELFF. As DNA, the CDR3 is TGTGCCAGCAGCTTAGCAGCAGGGGGCACCGGGGAGCTGTTTTTT.

In this sample, this clonotype turned up once. The chain joins TRBV25-1 to TRBJ2-7, with D perhaps TRBD2 (5 bases). The CDR3 has 15 residues. The V and J ends lost 6 bases and 3 bases respectively, with 18 bases between them. Germline CDR1 and CDR2: MGHDK and SYGVNS. The CDR3 spells CASSSGVGEGYEQYF. The CDR3 bases are TGTGCCAGCAGCTCCGGGGTAGGTGAGGGCTACGAGCAGTACTTC.

On this clonotype: The junction differs from germline at one of its ends, possibly a read error. The chain employs TRBV15 and TRBJ1-2, with D possibly being TRBD1 (6 bases). Germline assignment: CDR1 LNHNV and CDR2 YYDKDF (reference sequence). This CDR3 spans 15 amino acids. DNA of the CDR3: TGCGCCACCAGCAGAGAGGGGGGCGCCGGCTATGGCTACACCTTC. Its protein product is CATSREGGAGYGYTF.

The chain recombines TRBV5-1 with TRBJ1-1; 7 positions agree with TRBD1. Per the germline V gene, CDR1 is SGHRS and CDR2 is YFSETQ. This CDR3 is built from 11 residues. With V trimmed by 3 bases and J by 10 bases, 3 bases remained unmatched. The CDR3 loop is CASSSDRVAFF. Here the CDR3 DNA reads TGCGCCAGCAGCTCTGACAGGGTAGCTTTCTTT.

V is TRBV6-5 and J is TRBJ2-7, with TRBD1 matching over 9 bases. The CDR3 is made up of 15 amino acids. Trimming removed 6 bases from V and 4 bases from J; junction bases left unmatched: 10. The V gene's germline CDR1 is MNHEY and CDR2 SVGAGI. The CDR3 DNA reads as TGTGCCAGCAGATATCGACAGGGGGTTTGGTACGAGCAGTACTTC. It yields the protein CASRYRQGVWYEQYF.

The gene calls are TRBV6-1 and TRBJ2-3; D not resolved. V was shortened by 4 bases and J by 2 bases, with 4 bases between the two germline ends. Germline V gene sequence: CDR1 MNHNS, CDR2 SASEGT. The CDR3 length is 12 residues. The CDR3 spells CASSVYTDTQYF. CDR3 nucleotides: TGTGCCAGCAGTGTTTACACAGATACGCAGTATTTT.

In its sample, this clonotype was seen many times. The V and J genes are TRBV15 and TRBJ1-3; D possibly corresponds to TRBD1 (5 bases). The CDR3 sequence is 15 residues long. Germline CDR1 is LNHNV and CDR2 is YYDKDF (reference sequence). Between the trimmed V and J ends, which lost 0 bases and 1 base, there was a span of 7 bases. The CDR3, as DNA: TGTGCCACCAGCAGAGATCGGGGGTCTGGAAACACCATATATTTT. Its translation is CATSRDRGSGNTIYF.

This clonotype was detected ten times or more. The genes are TRBV12-3 or TRBV12-4 and TRBJ1-5, with 10 nucleotides matching TRBD1. The trim removed 3 bases at V and 5 bases at J, leaving 4 bases unmatched. The CDR3 contains 15 residues. The CDR3 DNA follows: TGTGCCAGCAGTTTCTCCGGGACAGGGGATCAGCCCCAGCATTTT. It yields the protein CASSFSGTGDQPQHF.

The chain employs TRBV14 and TRBJ1-2, with unresolved D. Trimming left V 1 base short and J 8 bases short, with 17 bases between. This CDR3 has 15 residues. CDR1 is SGHDN and CDR2 is FVKESK in the germline V gene. The CDR3: CASSQAFIGAGGYTF. The CDR3 DNA sequence: TGTGCCAGCAGCCAAGCCTTTATTGGCGCGGGCGGCTACACCTTC.